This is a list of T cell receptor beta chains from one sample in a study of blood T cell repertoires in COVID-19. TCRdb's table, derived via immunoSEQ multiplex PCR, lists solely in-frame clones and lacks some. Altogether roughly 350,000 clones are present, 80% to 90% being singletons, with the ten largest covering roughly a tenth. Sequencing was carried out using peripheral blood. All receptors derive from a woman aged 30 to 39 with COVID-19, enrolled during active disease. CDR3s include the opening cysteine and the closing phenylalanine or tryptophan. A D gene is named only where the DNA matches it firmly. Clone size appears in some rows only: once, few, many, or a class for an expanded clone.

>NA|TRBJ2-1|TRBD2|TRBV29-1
CSGVAGVYEQFF
TGCAGCGGGGTAGCGGGAGTCTATGAGCAGTTCTTC
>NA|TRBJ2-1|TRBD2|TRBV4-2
CASSQLAGDLGSYNEQFF
TGTGCCAGCAGCCAACTAGCGGGAGATCTCGGGTCCTACAATGAGCAGTTCTTC
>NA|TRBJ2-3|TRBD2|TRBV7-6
CASSRGGGTDTQYF
TGTGCCAGCAGCCGTGGGGGGGGCACAGATACGCAGTATTTT
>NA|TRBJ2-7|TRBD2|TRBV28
CASSALAGRYEQYF
TGTGCCAGCAGTGCACTAGCGGGCCGCTACGAGCAGTACTTC
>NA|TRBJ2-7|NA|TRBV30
CAWTQGRGEQYF
TGTGCCTGGACTCAGGGAAGGGGCGAGCAGTACTTC
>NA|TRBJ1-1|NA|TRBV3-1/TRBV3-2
CASSQWVRGGTEAFF
TGTGCCAGCAGCCAATGGGTCAGGGGTGGCACTGAAGCTTTCTTT
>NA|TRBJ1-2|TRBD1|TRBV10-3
CAISPSQGAEGGYTF
TGTGCCATCAGCCCCTCACAGGGGGCTGAAGGTGGCTACACCTTC
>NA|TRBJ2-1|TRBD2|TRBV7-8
CASSLRASGRVEQFF
TGTGCCAGCAGCTTAAGGGCTAGCGGGAGGGTTGAGCAGTTCTTC
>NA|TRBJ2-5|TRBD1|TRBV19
CASSMVTGGREETQYF
TGTGCCAGTAGTATGGTGACAGGGGGACGGGAGGAGACCCAGTACTTC
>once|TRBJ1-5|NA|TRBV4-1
CASSQVTGNQPQHF
TGCGCCAGCAGCCAAGTCACAGGGAACCAGCCCCAGCATTTT
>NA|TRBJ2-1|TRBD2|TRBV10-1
CASSESISGRAGEQFF
TGCGCCAGCAGTGAGTCGATCAGCGGGAGGGCAGGTGAGCAGTTCTTC
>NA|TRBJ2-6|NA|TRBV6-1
CASSEKGSFSGANVLTF
TGTGCCAGCAGTGAAAAGGGGTCCTTCTCTGGGGCCAACGTCCTGACTTTC